This TCR beta chain was recovered during a study of CD8 T cells in ankylosing spondylitis. General study results and limits: Disease-linked clones proved CD8+ and comparatively uncommon in peripheral blood. According to the report, clones linked to the disease were significantly enriched in matched synovial fluid samples taken from ankylosing spondylitis patients. Earlier studies detected some motif variants in reactive arthritis synovial fluid and blood. Roughly eight highly homologous variants made up a TCR beta motif that seemed to typify ankylosing spondylitis blood.

The CDR3 is made up of 18 amino acids. The V segment lost 0 bases and the J segment 0 bases; nucleotides outside the gene matches: 9. CDR1 is SGDLS and CDR2 is YYNGEE in the germline V gene. As for this clonotype: Its antigen is unidentified.

Making the TCR beta libraries involved quantitative 5'-RACE with molecular barcodes. TCRdb reprocessed the 5' RACE reads via MiXCR and lists one record per CDR3 protein. Among about 800,000 distinct CDR3 sequences listed, 12% were seen once. The sequencing input was blood, either unsorted or a sorted T cell fraction (not recorded which). V and J are TRBV9 and TRBJ2-7; 10 bases are a match to TRBD2. This clonotype was obtained from a male donor with ankylosing spondylitis. The CDR3 reads CASSVDDLAGAFSYEQYF. In DNA, the CDR3 is TGTGCCAGCAGCGTAGATGATCTAGCGGGGGCCTTCTCCTACGAGCAGTACTTC.